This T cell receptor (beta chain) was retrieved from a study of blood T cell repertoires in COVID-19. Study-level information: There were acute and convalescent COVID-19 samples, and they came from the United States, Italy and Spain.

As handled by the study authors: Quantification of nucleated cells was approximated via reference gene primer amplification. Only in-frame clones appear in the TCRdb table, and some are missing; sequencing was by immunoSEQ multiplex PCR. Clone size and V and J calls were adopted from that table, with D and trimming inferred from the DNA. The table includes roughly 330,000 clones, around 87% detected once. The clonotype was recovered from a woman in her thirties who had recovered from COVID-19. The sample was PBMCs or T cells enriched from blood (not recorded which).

This CDR3 reads CASSDYLGGVSAYGYTF. The CDR3 nucleotides read TGTGCCAGCAGTGACTACCTGGGGGGGGTATCAGCCTATGGCTACACCTTC. The chain has TRBV6-1 and TRBJ1-2, with D possibly matching TRBD1 (5 bases). Germline CDR1 is MNHNS and CDR2 is SASEGT. V was shortened by 3 bases and J by 4 bases, with 21 bases between the two germline ends. The CDR3 covers 17 residues.